A selection of T cell receptor beta chains follows, all from one sample in a study of T cells in Graves' hyperthyroidism and ophthalmopathy. Using its own MiXCR run on the multiplex PCR reads, TCRdb lists one record per CDR3 protein. This table has a few hundred thousand distinct CDR3 sequences, approximately 15% appearing once. The sequencing sample was made of blood. All receptors come from a woman aged 25 to 39 with Graves' hyperthyroidism. CDR3s include the opening cysteine and the closing phenylalanine or tryptophan. The D gene is left open where the match is weak. Expanded clones are given a class, and other clones once, few, many or no size at all.

j_call: TRBJ2-1; clone_size: many; d_call: -; v_call: TRBV27; cdr3_nt: TGTGCCAGCAGTTTGACAGGCGAGCGAATGAATGAGCAGTTCTTC; cdr3_aa: CASSLTGERMNEQFF
j_call: TRBJ1-6; clone_size: few; d_call: TRBD1; v_call: TRBV7-9; cdr3_nt: TGTGCCAGCAGCTTAGGACAGGGTGAGAATTCACCCCTCCACTTT; cdr3_aa: CASSLGQGENSPLHF
j_call: TRBJ1-6; clone_size: -; d_call: TRBD1; v_call: TRBV3-1; cdr3_nt: TGTGCCAGCAGCCACGACAGGGATAGTTCACCCCTCCACTTT; cdr3_aa: CASSHDRDSSPLHF
j_call: TRBJ2-3; clone_size: many; d_call: TRBD2; v_call: TRBV11-3; cdr3_nt: TGTGCCAGCAGTCGGGGGGGTTTCAGTTCGGATACGCAGTATTTT; cdr3_aa: CASSRGGFSSDTQYF
j_call: TRBJ2-3; clone_size: -; d_call: -; v_call: TRBV19; cdr3_nt: TGTGCCAGTAGTATGAGGGGTACCTCCCCAGATACGCAGTATTTT; cdr3_aa: CASSMRGTSPDTQYF
j_call: TRBJ2-2; clone_size: many; d_call: -; v_call: TRBV7-2; cdr3_nt: TGTGCCAGCAGCAATAGCGGGAACACCGGGGAGCTGTTTTTT; cdr3_aa: CASSNSGNTGELFF
j_call: TRBJ2-5; clone_size: few; d_call: -; v_call: TRBV5-1; cdr3_nt: TGCGCCAGCAGCTTACAGCCCACAGAGACCCAGTACTTC; cdr3_aa: CASSLQPTETQYF
j_call: TRBJ2-1; clone_size: many; d_call: -; v_call: TRBV28; cdr3_nt: TGTGCCAGCAGTTTCAGCCTAGCACCGATCCATTCCTACAATGAGCAGTTCTTC; cdr3_aa: CASSFSLAPIHSYNEQFF
j_call: TRBJ1-1; clone_size: many; d_call: -; v_call: TRBV11-2; cdr3_nt: TGTGCCAGCAGCTTAGGTTTTGTAGGGACTGAAGCTTTCTTT; cdr3_aa: CASSLGFVGTEAFF
j_call: TRBJ2-7; clone_size: many; d_call: TRBD1; v_call: TRBV18; cdr3_nt: TGTGCCAGCTCACAACAGGGGGCTCGATCCTACGAGCAGTACTTC; cdr3_aa: CASSQQGARSYEQYF
j_call: TRBJ2-3; clone_size: few; d_call: TRBD2; v_call: TRBV29-1; cdr3_nt: TGCAGCGTGGCCGCGGGAGGGCGGACAGATACGCAGTATTTT; cdr3_aa: CSVAAGGRTDTQYF
j_call: TRBJ2-2; clone_size: -; d_call: -; v_call: TRBV19; cdr3_nt: TGTGCCAGTAGCCCAACACCCCAGCCGGGACTTAGCACCGGGGAGCTGTTTTTT; cdr3_aa: CASSPTPQPGLSTGELFF
j_call: TRBJ2-3; clone_size: many; d_call: TRBD1; v_call: TRBV13; cdr3_nt: TGTGCCAGCAGCCTAAGACAGGGGGCGGGTAGCGCCACAGATACGCAGTATTTT; cdr3_aa: CASSLRQGAGSATDTQYF
j_call: TRBJ2-7; clone_size: many; d_call: TRBD1; v_call: TRBV7-2; cdr3_nt: TGTGCCAGCAGCTTAGCCGGGACAGGGGTATCCTACGAGCAGTACTTC; cdr3_aa: CASSLAGTGVSYEQYF